These 2 T cell receptor beta chains came from one sample sequenced in a study of beta chain features in type 1 diabetes. These receptors have no known antigen. Expressed TCRB transcripts were sequenced because the isolated RNA had all been reverse transcribed beforehand. Assay: immunoSEQ multiplex PCR; the TCRdb copy retains only in-frame clones and omits some. The sample holds about 260,000 clones, just over 20% seen once. General study results and limits: Type 1 diabetes patients had moderately but significantly shorter TCRB CDR3s in all four CD4+ subsets.

The material sequenced was naive CD4+ T cells from blood. The receptors originated from a woman aged 40 to 49 with type 1 diabetes.

The J gene is TRBJ2-5, the V gene TRBV6-6; 7 positions match TRBD2. The CDR3 loop spans 14 amino acids. Per the germline V gene, CDR1 is MNHNY and CDR2 is SVGAGI (reference sequence). V lost 7 bases, J lost 1 base, and 6 bases stayed unmatched. The chain's CDR3 is CASTGAGRQETQYF. The DNA for the CDR3 is TGTGCCAGCACCGGAGCGGGGCGCCAAGAGACCCAGTACTTC.

A few counts support this clone. The rearrangement uses TRBV6-5 and TRBJ2-7; TRBD2 matches at 7 bases. The CDR3 is made up of 13 amino acids. Trimming took 6 bases from V and 5 from J; bases not matched to a gene: 7. Germline CDR1 reads MNHEY; CDR2 reads SVGAGI. The CDR3 region is CASSPIAGNEQYF. In nucleotides, the CDR3 is TGTGCCAGCAGCCCCATAGCGGGCAACGAGCAGTACTTC.